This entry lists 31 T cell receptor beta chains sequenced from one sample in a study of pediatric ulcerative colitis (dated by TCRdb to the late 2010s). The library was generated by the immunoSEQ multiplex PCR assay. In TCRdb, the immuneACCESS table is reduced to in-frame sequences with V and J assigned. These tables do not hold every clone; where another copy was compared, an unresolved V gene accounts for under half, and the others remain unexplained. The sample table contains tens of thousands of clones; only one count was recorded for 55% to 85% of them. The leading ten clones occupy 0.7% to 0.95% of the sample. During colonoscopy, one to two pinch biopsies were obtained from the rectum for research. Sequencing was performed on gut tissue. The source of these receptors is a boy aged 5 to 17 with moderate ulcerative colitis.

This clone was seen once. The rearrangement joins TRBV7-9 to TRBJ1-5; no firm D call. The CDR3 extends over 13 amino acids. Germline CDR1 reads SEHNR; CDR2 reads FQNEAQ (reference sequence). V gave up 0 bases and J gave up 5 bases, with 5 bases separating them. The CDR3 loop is CASSLATDQPQHF. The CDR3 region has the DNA TGTGCCAGCAGCTTAGCTACAGATCAGCCCCAGCATTTT.

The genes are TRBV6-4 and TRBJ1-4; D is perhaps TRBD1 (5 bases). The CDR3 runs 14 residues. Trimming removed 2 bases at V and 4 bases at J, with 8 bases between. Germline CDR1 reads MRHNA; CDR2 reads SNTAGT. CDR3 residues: CASSDGGNNEKLFF. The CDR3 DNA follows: TGTGCCAGCAGTGACGGGGGGAATAATGAAAAACTGTTTTTT.

The CDR3 DNA reads TGCGCCAGCAGCCTACTACTACCCGGGACAGGGGGTGCCTTGAGCGGCTACACCTTC. The encoded protein is CASSLLLPGTGGALSGYTF. This chain uses TRBV4-3 with TRBJ1-2, with 11 bases identical to TRBD1. Trimming removed 4 bases from V and 8 bases from J; junction bases left unmatched: 21. Germline V lookup: CDR1 LGHNA, CDR2 YSLEER. The CDR3 spans 19 residues.

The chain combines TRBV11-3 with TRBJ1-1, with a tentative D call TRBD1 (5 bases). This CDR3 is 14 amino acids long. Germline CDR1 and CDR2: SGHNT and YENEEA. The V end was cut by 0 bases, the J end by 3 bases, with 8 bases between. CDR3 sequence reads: CASSLESQDTEAFF. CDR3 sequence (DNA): TGTGCCAGCAGCTTAGAGTCACAGGACACTGAAGCTTTCTTT.

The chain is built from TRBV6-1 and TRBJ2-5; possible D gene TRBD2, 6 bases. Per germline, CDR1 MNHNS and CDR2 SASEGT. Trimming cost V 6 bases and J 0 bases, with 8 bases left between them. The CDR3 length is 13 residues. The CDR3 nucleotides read TGTGCCAGCAGGGGACTGAACCAAGAGACCCAGTACTTC. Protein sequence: CASRGLNQETQYF.

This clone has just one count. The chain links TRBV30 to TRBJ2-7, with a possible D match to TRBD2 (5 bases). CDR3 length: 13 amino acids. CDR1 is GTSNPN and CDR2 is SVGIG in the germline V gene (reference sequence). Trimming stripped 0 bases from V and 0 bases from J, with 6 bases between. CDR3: CAWSVTSSYEQYF. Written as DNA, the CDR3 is TGTGCCTGGAGTGTAACTAGCTCCTACGAGCAGTACTTC.

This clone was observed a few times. This chain's CDR3 is CASSAKPLENSYEQYF. Here the CDR3 DNA reads TGTGCCAGCAGCGCGAAGCCCCTAGAGAACTCCTACGAGCAGTACTTC. V and J are TRBV9 and TRBJ2-7; D gene ambiguous. Trimming stripped 3 bases from V and 0 bases from J, with 16 bases between. This CDR3 contains 16 residues. Germline-derived CDR1 and CDR2 are SGDLS and YYNGEE.

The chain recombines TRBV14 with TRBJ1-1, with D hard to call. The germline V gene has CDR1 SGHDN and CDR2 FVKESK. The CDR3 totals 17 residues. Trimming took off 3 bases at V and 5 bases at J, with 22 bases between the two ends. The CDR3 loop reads CASSQMPLGRLGTEAFF. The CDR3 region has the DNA TGTGCCAGCAGCCAGATGCCCCTCGGGAGATTGGGGACTGAAGCTTTCTTT.

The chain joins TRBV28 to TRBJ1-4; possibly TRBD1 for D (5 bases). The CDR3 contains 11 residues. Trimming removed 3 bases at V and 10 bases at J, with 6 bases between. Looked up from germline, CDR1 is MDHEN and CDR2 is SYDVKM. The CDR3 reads CASSFQGKLFF. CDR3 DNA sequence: TGTGCCAGCAGTTTTCAGGGAAAACTGTTTTTT.

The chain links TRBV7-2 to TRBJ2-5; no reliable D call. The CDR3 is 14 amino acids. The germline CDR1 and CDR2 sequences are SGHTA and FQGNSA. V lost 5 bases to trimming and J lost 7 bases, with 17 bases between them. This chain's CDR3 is CASSPRLDVGTQYF. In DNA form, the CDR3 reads TGTGCCAGCAGCCCAAGACTGGACGTAGGGACCCAGTACTTC.

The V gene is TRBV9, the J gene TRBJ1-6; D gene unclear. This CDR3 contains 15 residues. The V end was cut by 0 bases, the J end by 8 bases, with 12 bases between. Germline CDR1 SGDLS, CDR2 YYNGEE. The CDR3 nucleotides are TGTGCCAGCAGCGTAGTACCGACCTTCCATTCACCCCTCCACTTT. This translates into CASSVVPTFHSPLHF.

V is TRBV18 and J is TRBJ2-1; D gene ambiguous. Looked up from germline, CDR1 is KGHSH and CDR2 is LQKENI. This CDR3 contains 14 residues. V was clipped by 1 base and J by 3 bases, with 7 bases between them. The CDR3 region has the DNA TGTGCCAGCTCACCACTGTTCAGCTACAATGAGCAGTTCTTC. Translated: CASSPLFSYNEQFF.

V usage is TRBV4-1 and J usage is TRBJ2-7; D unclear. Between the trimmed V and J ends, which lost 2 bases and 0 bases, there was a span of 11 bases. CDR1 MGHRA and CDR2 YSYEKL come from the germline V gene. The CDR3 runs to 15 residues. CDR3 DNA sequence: TGCGCCAGCAGCCAACAAGAGAGGAGCTCCTACGAGCAGTACTTC. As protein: CASSQQERSSYEQYF.

Here the CDR3 DNA reads TGTGCCAGCAGTGGACAGCCGGAAAGTCAGCCCCAGCATTTT. As protein: CASSGQPESQPQHF. The chain employs TRBV6-1 and TRBJ1-5, with a weak D call TRBD1 (5 bases). This CDR3 contains 14 residues. Trimming left V 4 bases short and J 6 bases short, with 13 bases between. Germline CDR1 and CDR2: MNHNS and SASEGT.

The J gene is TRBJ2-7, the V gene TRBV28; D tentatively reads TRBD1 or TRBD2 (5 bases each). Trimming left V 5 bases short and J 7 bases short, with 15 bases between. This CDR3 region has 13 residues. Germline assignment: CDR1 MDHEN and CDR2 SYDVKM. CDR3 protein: CASSGTVPWEQYF. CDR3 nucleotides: TGTGCCAGCAGTGGGACCGTCCCGTGGGAGCAGTACTTC.

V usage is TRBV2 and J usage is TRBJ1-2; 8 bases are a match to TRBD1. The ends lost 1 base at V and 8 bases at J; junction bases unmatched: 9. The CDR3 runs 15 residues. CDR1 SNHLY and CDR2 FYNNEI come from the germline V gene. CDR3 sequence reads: CASSEGYRGIGGYTF. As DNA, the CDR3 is TGTGCCAGCAGTGAAGGGTACAGGGGGATCGGCGGCTACACCTTC.

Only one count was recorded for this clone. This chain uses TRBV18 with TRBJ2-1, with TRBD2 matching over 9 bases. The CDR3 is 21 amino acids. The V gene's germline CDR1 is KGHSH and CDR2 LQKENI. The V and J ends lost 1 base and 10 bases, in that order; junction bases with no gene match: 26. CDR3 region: CASSPRTLWGEAGGPLKEQFF. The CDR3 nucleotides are TGTGCCAGCTCACCACGGACCCTATGGGGTGAGGCGGGAGGGCCTTTGAAAGAGCAGTTCTTC.

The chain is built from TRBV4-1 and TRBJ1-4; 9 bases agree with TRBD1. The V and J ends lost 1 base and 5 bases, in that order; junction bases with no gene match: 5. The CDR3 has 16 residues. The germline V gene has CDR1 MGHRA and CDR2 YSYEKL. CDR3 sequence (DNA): TGCGCCAGCAGCCAAGGGGGACAGGGCCAAAATGAAAAACTGTTTTTT. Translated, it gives CASSQGGQGQNEKLFF.

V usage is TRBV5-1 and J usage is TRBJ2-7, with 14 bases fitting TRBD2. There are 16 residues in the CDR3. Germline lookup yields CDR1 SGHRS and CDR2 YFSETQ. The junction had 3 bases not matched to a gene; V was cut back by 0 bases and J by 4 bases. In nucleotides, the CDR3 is TGCGCCAGCAGCTTGGGAAGACTAGCGGGAGGGTACGAGCAGTACTTC. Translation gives CASSLGRLAGGYEQYF.

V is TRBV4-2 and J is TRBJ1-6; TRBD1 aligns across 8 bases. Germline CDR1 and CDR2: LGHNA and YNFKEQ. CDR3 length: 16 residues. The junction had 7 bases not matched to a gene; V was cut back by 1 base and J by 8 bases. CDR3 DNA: TGTGCCAGCAGCCAAGCCAAGGACAGGGCCGATTCACCCCTCCACTTT. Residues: CASSQAKDRADSPLHF.

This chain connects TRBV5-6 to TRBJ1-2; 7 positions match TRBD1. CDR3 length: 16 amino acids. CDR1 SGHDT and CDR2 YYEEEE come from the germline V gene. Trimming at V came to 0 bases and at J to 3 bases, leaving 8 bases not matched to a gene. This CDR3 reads CASSLGQGGGYYGYTF. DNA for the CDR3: TGTGCCAGCAGCTTGGGACAGGGTGGGGGATACTATGGCTACACCTTC.

The CDR3 spells CASSLGPNRGGSYEQYF. CDR3 DNA sequence: TGCGCCAGCAGCTTGGGGCCAAACAGGGGCGGGAGCTACGAGCAGTACTTC. This chain links TRBV5-1 with TRBJ2-7, with D perhaps TRBD1 or TRBD2 (7 bases each). There are 17 residues in the CDR3. Germline lookup yields CDR1 SGHRS and CDR2 YFSETQ. V was clipped by 0 bases and J by 3 bases, with 19 bases between them.

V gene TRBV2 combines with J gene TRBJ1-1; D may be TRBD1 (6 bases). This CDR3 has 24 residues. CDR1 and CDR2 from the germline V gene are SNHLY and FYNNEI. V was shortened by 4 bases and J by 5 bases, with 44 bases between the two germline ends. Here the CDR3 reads CASSVARNRVGVGIREGRGTEAFF. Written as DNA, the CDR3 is TGTGCCAGCAGTGTCGCCCGGAACAGGGTGGGTGTGGGGATAAGAGAAGGTCGAGGAACTGAAGCTTTCTTT.

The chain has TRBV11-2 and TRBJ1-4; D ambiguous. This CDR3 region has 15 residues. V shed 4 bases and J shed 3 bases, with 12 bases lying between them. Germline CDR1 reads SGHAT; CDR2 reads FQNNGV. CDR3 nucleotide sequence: TGTGCCAGCAGCTCGGCGGGAGCAGCTAATGAAAAACTGTTTTTT. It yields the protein CASSSAGAANEKLFF.

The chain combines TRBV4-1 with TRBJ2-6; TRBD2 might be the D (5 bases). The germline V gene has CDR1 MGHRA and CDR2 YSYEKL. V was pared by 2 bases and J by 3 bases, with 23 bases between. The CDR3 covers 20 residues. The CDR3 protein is CASSQNRGKNSPFGANVLTF. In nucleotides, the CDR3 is TGCGCCAGCAGCCAAAACCGGGGTAAAAATTCACCCTTTGGGGCCAACGTCCTGACTTTC.

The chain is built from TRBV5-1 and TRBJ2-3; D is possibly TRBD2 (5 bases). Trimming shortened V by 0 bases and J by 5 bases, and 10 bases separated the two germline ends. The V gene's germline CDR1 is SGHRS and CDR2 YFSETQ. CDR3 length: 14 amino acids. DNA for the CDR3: TGCGCCAGCAGCTTGGAGCGGTCGGGAGATACGCAGTATTTT. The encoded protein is CASSLERSGDTQYF. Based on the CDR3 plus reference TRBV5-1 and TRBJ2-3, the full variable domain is KAGVTQTPRYLIKTRGQQVTLSCSPISGHRSVSWYQQTPGQGLQFLFEYFSETQRNKGNFPGRFSGRQFSNSRSEMNVSTLELGDSALYLCASSLERSGDTQYFGPGTRLTVL.

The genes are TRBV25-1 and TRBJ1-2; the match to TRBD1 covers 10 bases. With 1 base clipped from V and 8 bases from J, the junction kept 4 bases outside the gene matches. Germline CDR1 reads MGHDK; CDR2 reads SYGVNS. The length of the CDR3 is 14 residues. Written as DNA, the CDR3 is TGTGCCAGCAGTGAATCCGGGACAGGGGCCGGCTACACCTTC. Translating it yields CASSESGTGAGYTF.

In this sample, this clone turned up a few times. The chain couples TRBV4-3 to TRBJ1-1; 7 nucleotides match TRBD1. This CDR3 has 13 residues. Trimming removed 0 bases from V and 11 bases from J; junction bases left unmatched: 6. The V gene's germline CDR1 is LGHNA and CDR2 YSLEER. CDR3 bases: TGCGCCAGCAGCCAAGAAGCAGGGGGTAATGCTTTCTTT. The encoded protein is CASSQEAGGNAFF.

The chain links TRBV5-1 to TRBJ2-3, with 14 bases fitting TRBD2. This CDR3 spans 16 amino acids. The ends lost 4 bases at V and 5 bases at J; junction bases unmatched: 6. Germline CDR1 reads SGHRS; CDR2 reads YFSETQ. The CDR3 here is CASSVPGLAGVDTQYF. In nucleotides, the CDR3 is TGCGCCAGCAGCGTCCCGGGACTAGCGGGGGTAGATACGCAGTATTTT.

The CDR3 loop reads CASSGQGRGTQYF. Written as DNA, the CDR3 is TGTGCCAGCAGTGGACAGGGAAGGGGGACCCAGTACTTC. The rearrangement joins TRBV28 to TRBJ2-5, with TRBD1 matching 8 bases. The CDR3 is made up of 13 amino acids. Germline V CDR1 and CDR2: MDHEN, SYDVKM. Trimming cost V 5 bases and J 7 bases; bases outside gene matches: 6.

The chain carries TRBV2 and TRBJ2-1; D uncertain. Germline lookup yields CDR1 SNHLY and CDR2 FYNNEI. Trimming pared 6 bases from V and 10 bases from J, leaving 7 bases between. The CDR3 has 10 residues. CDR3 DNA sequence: TGTGCCAGCAGGAATGAAGAGCAGTTCTTC. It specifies CASRNEEQFF.